The TCR beta chain described here comes from a study of blood T cell repertoires in COVID-19. Study-wide background: Whether acute or convalescent, the COVID-19 samples came from the United States, Italy and Spain. From T cells, B-cell-depleted T cells, or PBMCs came the material, which was cDNA or gDNA.

Authors' methods: Amplifying reference gene primers gave estimates of nucleated cell counts. The assay was immunoSEQ multiplex PCR, and TCRdb's table has in-frame clones only and misses some. The V and J calls and the clone size are those of that table, but D and trimming were determined from the DNA. Of around 160,000 clones in the sample, approximately 83% were seen once. Germline values: CDR1 SGDLS, CDR2 YYNGEE. The CDR3 length is 18 residues. Trimming took off 0 bases at V and 4 bases at J, with 17 bases between the two ends. The V gene is TRBV9, the J gene TRBJ2-6, with D maybe TRBD2 (7 bases). The source of this sequence is a man in his sixties with acute or convalescent COVID-19. Specimen: peripheral blood. The CDR3 protein is CASSVAGGLQTGANVLTF. DNA for the CDR3: TGTGCCAGCAGCGTAGCCGGGGGGCTACAAACGGGGGCCAACGTCCTGACTTTC.